The 17 T cell receptor beta chains presented below share a single source sample, sequenced in a study of CD8 T cells in ankylosing spondylitis. TCRdb used MiXCR to reprocess the 5' RACE reads, holding one entry per CDR3 protein. The top ten hold roughly 8.1% of the sample, which has under 55,000 distinct CDR3 sequences, roughly 7.4% seen once. The material sequenced was blood, either unsorted or a sorted T cell fraction (not recorded which). The receptors come from a female donor with ankylosing spondylitis or in good health (not recorded which).

This clonotype came up many times. This chain joins TRBV28 and TRBJ1-1; perhaps TRBD1 as D (6 bases). V gave up 4 bases and J gave up 4 bases, with 16 bases separating them. Looked up from germline, CDR1 is MDHEN and CDR2 is SYDVKM. The CDR3 has 15 amino acids. The CDR3 DNA sequence: TGTGCCAGCAGTTCCGGGACAAGCCGCGGCACTGAAGCTTTCTTT. It is translated as CASSSGTSRGTEAFF.

This clonotype showed up many times. This chain uses TRBV7-8 with TRBJ2-1, with no clear D. Germline CDR1 reads SGHVS; CDR2 reads FQNEAQ. There are 14 residues in the CDR3. V shed 5 bases and J shed 9 bases, with 17 bases lying between them. This CDR3 is CASSLGPSLFEQFF. For the CDR3, the DNA is TGTGCCAGCAGCCTCGGGCCGTCGTTATTTGAGCAGTTCTTC.

This clonotype occurred many times. J is TRBJ1-6 and V is TRBV12-3 or TRBV12-4, with D maybe TRBD1 (6 bases). Trimming pared 2 bases from V and 6 bases from J, leaving 11 bases between. The CDR3 totals 15 residues. The CDR3 is CASSLMGAPNSPLHF. CDR3 in DNA: TGTGCCAGCAGTTTAATGGGGGCGCCTAATTCACCCCTCCACTTT.

Many counts were recorded for this clonotype. The chain recombines TRBV20-1 with TRBJ2-7; D gene uncertain. Trimming cost V 0 bases and J 7 bases, with 22 bases left between them. Looked up from germline, CDR1 is DFQATT and CDR2 is SNEGSKA (reference sequence). There are 16 residues in the CDR3. CDR3 nucleotide sequence: TGCAGTGCTAGAGAGAGCAAACTAACTCTTACCTCAGAGCAGTACTTC. Its protein product is CSARESKLTLTSEQYF.

This clonotype was recorded many times. This chain connects TRBV28 to TRBJ1-4; 7 positions match TRBD1. Germline V gene sequence: CDR1 MDHEN, CDR2 SYDVKM. This CDR3 is built from 15 residues. Trimming cost V 6 bases and J 4 bases; bases outside gene matches: 8. The CDR3 protein is CASRDLTGFNEKLFF. The CDR3 nucleotides read TGTGCCAGCAGGGATCTGACAGGGTTTAATGAAAAACTGTTTTTT.

This clonotype was seen at least ten times. The chain uses TRBV5-1 and TRBJ1-6; D remains ambiguous. Germline values: CDR1 SGHRS, CDR2 YFSETQ. With 0 bases removed from V and 7 bases from J, the gap between germline ends came to 20 bases. This CDR3 has 18 amino acids. The CDR3 loop is CASSLEYLDYTRNSPLHF. Here the CDR3 DNA reads TGCGCCAGCAGCTTGGAATATCTCGATTATACGCGGAATTCACCCCTCCACTTT.

The CDR3 region is CASSIGTFSVSGANVLTF. As DNA, the CDR3 is TGCGCCAGCAGCATAGGGACGTTTTCCGTCTCTGGGGCCAACGTCCTGACTTTC. The gene calls are TRBV5-1 and TRBJ2-6; either TRBD1 or TRBD2 may supply D (5 bases each). CDR1 and CDR2 from the germline V gene are SGHRS and YFSETQ. Deletions cut 4 bases from V and 0 bases from J, with 17 bases between. The CDR3 runs 18 residues.

This clonotype has a count of ten or more. The CDR3 sequence: CASSGGLAGGPRVGQFF. The CDR3 region has the DNA TGTGCCAGCAGTGGTGGACTAGCGGGGGGGCCGAGAGTTGGGCAGTTCTTC. V usage is TRBV6-2 or TRBV6-3 and J usage is TRBJ2-1; 15 nucleotides align to TRBD2. Germline V gene sequence: CDR1 MNHEY, CDR2 SVGEGT. This CDR3 is 17 amino acids long. The trim removed 5 bases at V and 12 bases at J, leaving 14 bases unmatched.

Ten or more counts support this clonotype. The gene calls are TRBV7-3 and TRBJ1-1, with D perhaps TRBD1 (6 bases). CDR1 is SGHTA, CDR2 FQGTGA, per germline. This CDR3 spans 13 amino acids. V dropped 5 bases and J dropped 1 base, with 8 bases sitting between them. The CDR3 DNA reads TGTGCCAGCAGCCAGGGACAGAACACTGAAGCTTTCTTT. Protein sequence: CASSQGQNTEAFF.

The V gene is TRBV18, the J gene TRBJ2-7; no reliable D call. The CDR3 contains 14 residues. The V end was cut by 0 bases, the J end by 6 bases, with 12 bases between. Germline loops: CDR1 KGHSH, CDR2 LQKENI. The CDR3 DNA reads TGTGCCAGCTCACCACCGGAACAGAAGTCCGAGCAGTACTTC. Its protein is CASSPPEQKSEQYF.

A few counts support this clonotype. V usage is TRBV11-1 and J usage is TRBJ1-1; D is ambiguous. The CDR3 extends over 18 amino acids. Germline assignment: CDR1 SGHAT and CDR2 FQDESV (reference sequence). The V gene lost 5 bases and the J gene lost 0 bases, with 22 bases spanning the gap. The CDR3 DNA sequence: TGTGCCAGCAGCCCCCTGGTCCCCACGCGGTTTATGAACACTGAAGCTTTCTTT. Its translation: CASSPLVPTRFMNTEAFF.

There are many counts of this clonotype. The chain employs TRBV6-1 and TRBJ2-7; D unclear. Germline-derived CDR1 and CDR2 are MNHNS and SASEGT. Trimming cost V 2 bases and J 2 bases, with 7 bases left between them. The CDR3 runs 13 residues. The CDR3 region is CASSENPPYEQYF. The CDR3 region has the DNA TGTGCCAGCAGTGAAAATCCCCCCTACGAGCAGTACTTC.

This clonotype was detected many times. The chain uses TRBV28 and TRBJ1-4; 7 nucleotides agree with TRBD1. The CDR3 has 17 amino acids. With V trimmed by 1 base and J by 0 bases, 5 bases remained unmatched. Germline lookup yields CDR1 MDHEN and CDR2 SYDVKM. The DNA for the CDR3 is TGTGCCAGCAGTTTATTGTCACAGGGGTCAACTAATGAAAAACTGTTTTTT. It specifies CASSLLSQGSTNEKLFF.

This clonotype has a count of ten or more. The V gene is TRBV11-2, the J gene TRBJ1-1, with 7 bases lining up with TRBD1. J gave up 3 bases and V 5 bases, and 6 bases lay outside the gene matches. This CDR3 spans 14 amino acids. From germline, CDR1 is SGHAT and CDR2 FQNNGV. CDR3 sequence reads: CASSRQGPDTEAFF. In DNA, the CDR3 is TGTGCCAGCAGCAGACAGGGTCCGGACACTGAAGCTTTCTTT.

This clonotype was recorded many times. V usage is TRBV20-1 and J usage is TRBJ2-7, with 10 positions matching TRBD2. The V segment lost 6 bases and the J segment 2 bases; nucleotides outside the gene matches: 10. Germline CDR1 is DFQATT and CDR2 is SNEGSKA (reference sequence). The CDR3 consists of 15 residues. The CDR3: CSATKGTSVPYEQYF. The CDR3 DNA is TGCAGTGCGACAAAAGGGACTAGCGTACCCTACGAGCAGTACTTC.

This clonotype was counted at least ten times. This chain connects TRBV27 to TRBJ1-4; 7 nucleotides match TRBD1. V lost 5 bases to trimming and J lost 7 bases; unmatched junction nucleotides: 13. Germline V CDR1 and CDR2: MNHEY, SMNVEV (reference sequence). The CDR3 is made up of 16 amino acids. The chain's CDR3 is CASSPHRQGQSEKLFF. In DNA form, the CDR3 reads TGTGCCAGCAGTCCCCACCGACAGGGTCAAAGTGAAAAACTGTTTTTT.

Many counts were recorded for this clonotype. This chain links TRBV7-8 with TRBJ1-1; no definite D call. V was trimmed by 1 base and J by 5 bases, leaving 5 bases between them. Germline V CDR1 and CDR2: SGHVS, FQNEAQ. The CDR3 runs to 12 residues. The CDR3 DNA follows: TGTGCCAGCAGCTTAGTGGAAACTGAAGCTTTCTTT. Translated, it gives CASSLVETEAFF.